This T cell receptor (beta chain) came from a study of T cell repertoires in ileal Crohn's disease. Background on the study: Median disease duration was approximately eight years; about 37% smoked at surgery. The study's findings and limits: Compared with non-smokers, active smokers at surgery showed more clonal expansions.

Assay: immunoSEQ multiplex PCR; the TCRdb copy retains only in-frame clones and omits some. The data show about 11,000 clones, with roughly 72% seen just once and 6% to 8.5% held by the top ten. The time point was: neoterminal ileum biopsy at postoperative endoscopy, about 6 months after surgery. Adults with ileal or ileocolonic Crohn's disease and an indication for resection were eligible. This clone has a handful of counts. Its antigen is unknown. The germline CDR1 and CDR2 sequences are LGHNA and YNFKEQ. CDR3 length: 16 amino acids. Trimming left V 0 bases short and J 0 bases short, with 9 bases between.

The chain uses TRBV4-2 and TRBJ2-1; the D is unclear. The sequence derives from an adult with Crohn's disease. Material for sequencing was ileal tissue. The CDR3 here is CASSQDTARSYNEQFF. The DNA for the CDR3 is TGTGCCAGCAGCCAAGATACAGCTCGCTCCTACAATGAGCAGTTCTTC.